These 8 T cell receptor beta chains originate from one sample sequenced in a study of blood T cell repertoires in COVID-19. Sequencing used immunoSEQ multiplex PCR; TCRdb keeps in-frame clones, though not all of them. Here the sample spans about 290,000 clones, 85% being singletons. Sequences were obtained from peripheral blood. The receptors come from a woman in her forties or fifties with active or convalescent COVID-19.

V and J are TRBV7-8 and TRBJ1-1, with TRBD1 as a possible D gene (6 bases). In germline, CDR1 is SGHVS, CDR2 FQNEAQ. The V end lost 4 bases, the J end lost 11 bases, and 17 bases lay between the germline ends. There are 13 residues in the CDR3. In nucleotides, the CDR3 is TGTGCCAGCAGCTATAGGGACAACCGAATCGCTTTCTTT. It is translated as CASSYRDNRIAFF.

The chain recombines TRBV5-4 with TRBJ2-3, with D maybe TRBD1 (6 bases). CDR1 is SGHNT and CDR2 is YYREEE in the germline V gene (reference sequence). CDR3 size: 16 residues. V was trimmed by 2 bases and J by 0 bases, leaving 13 bases between them. The CDR3 is CASSLPGHTSTDTQYF. CDR3 sequence (DNA): TGTGCCAGCAGCTTACCGGGACACACCAGCACAGATACGCAGTATTTT.

The gene calls are TRBV6-5 and TRBJ2-2, with TRBD1 as a possible D gene (6 bases). The ends were cut back, 7 bases at V and 2 bases at J, with 11 bases in the middle. Germline-derived CDR1 and CDR2 are MNHEY and SVGAGI. CDR3 size: 14 residues. Here the CDR3 reads CASMGRGNTGELFF. As DNA, the CDR3 is TGTGCCAGCATGGGCAGGGGAAACACCGGGGAGCTGTTTTTT.

V and J are TRBV6-4 and TRBJ2-7; D possibly corresponds to TRBD2 (5 bases). CDR1 is MRHNA and CDR2 is SNTAGT in the germline V gene. V lost 0 bases and J lost 0, with 12 bases in between. There are 16 residues in the CDR3. CDR3 sequence: CASSDSGRESSYEQYF. The DNA of the CDR3 is TGTGCCAGCAGTGACTCAGGTAGGGAGAGCTCCTACGAGCAGTACTTC.

V gene TRBV5-1 combines with J gene TRBJ2-7, with D possibly TRBD1 on 6 matching bases. Germline-derived CDR1 and CDR2 are SGHRS and YFSETQ. The CDR3 runs to 14 residues. Trimming left V 5 bases short and J 4 bases short, with 16 bases between. CDR3 residues: CASSSGTRRYEQYF. In DNA form, the CDR3 reads TGCGCCAGCAGTTCCGGGACACGCCGTTACGAGCAGTACTTC.

V is TRBV2 and J is TRBJ1-5; D gene uncertain. This CDR3 is 14 amino acids long. Trimming stripped 7 bases from V and 3 bases from J, with 13 bases between. Germline V CDR1 and CDR2: SNHLY, FYNNEI. CDR3 bases: TGTGCCAGCAATATAGACATCCCCAATCAGCCCCAGCATTTT. Its protein product is CASNIDIPNQPQHF.

The V and J genes are TRBV7-3 and TRBJ2-4, with TRBD2 as a possible D gene (5 bases). Germline V gene lookup returns CDR1 SGHTA and CDR2 FQGTGA. The CDR3 has 14 amino acids. Trimming left V 6 bases short and J 6 bases short, with 15 bases between. The CDR3 DNA is TGTGCCAGCAGTATGGGGAGAGGTGGAAACATTCAGTACTTC. It yields the protein CASSMGRGGNIQYF.

This rearrangement joins TRBV3-1 (or the pseudogene TRBV3-2) to TRBJ2-3; D perhaps matches TRBD1 (5 bases). The CDR3 loop spans 14 amino acids. Germline V CDR1 and CDR2: LGHDT, YNNKEL (reference sequence). V was trimmed by 5 bases and J by 4 bases, leaving 13 bases between them. In DNA, the CDR3 is TGTGCCAGCAGCAAAAGACAGCAACCAGATACGCAGTATTTT. Amino acid sequence: CASSKRQQPDTQYF.